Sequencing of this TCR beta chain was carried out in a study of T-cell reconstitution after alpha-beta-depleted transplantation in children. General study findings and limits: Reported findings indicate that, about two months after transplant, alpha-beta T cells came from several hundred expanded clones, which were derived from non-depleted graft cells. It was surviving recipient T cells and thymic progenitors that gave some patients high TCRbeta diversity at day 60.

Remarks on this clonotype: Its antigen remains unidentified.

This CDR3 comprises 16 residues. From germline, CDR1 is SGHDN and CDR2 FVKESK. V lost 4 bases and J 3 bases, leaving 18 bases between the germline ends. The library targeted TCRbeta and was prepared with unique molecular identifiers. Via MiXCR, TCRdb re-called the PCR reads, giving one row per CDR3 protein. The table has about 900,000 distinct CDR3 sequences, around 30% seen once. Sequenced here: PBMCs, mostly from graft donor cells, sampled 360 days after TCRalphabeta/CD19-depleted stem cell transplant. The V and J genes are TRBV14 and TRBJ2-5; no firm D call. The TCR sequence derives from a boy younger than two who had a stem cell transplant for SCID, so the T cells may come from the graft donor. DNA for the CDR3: TGTGCCAGCAGCCGACGAATCAAGGTGGAGAAAGAGACCCAGTACTTC. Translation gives CASSRRIKVEKETQYF.